This TCR beta chain is drawn from a study of T cell repertoires in cytomegalovirus infection. Study summary: Well-studied HLA-B-restricted epitopes and recently identified HLA-C-restricted epitopes of CMV were both used in the study. TCR beta signatures that were public indicated CMV infection and matching HLA type.

The study's findings and limits: Clonotype analysis showed dominance of the ex vivo response by HLA-C-restricted CMV-specific TCR beta clonotypes.

Concerning this clonotype itself: No antigen is known for it.

V was clipped by 6 bases and J by 0 bases, with 12 bases between them. This CDR3 comprises 15 residues. Germline V gives CDR1 MNHEY, CDR2 SMNVEV (reference sequence). MiXCR, applied by TCRdb to the reads, yields one record per CDR3 protein. Here the sample spans hundreds of thousands of distinct CDR3 sequences, approximately 40% being singletons. The receptor comes from a human donor in good health (CMV status not recorded). Some clones in this sample may be carry-over from other donors' samples. The source material was cultured PBMCs, sampled from culture after CMV antigen stimulation. V gene TRBV27 combines with J gene TRBJ1-5; D unresolved. The CDR3 DNA reads TGTGCCAGCAGGACCCAGCAGTTTAGCAATCAGCCCCAGCATTTT. Its protein product is CASRTQQFSNQPQHF.